The 24 T cell receptor beta chains below were found in one sample sequenced in a study of T cells in Graves' hyperthyroidism and ophthalmopathy (dated by TCRdb to about 2019). Library method: multiplex PCR. Instrument used: Illumina HiSeq 2000. The TCR beta CDR3 regions were amplified from RNA transcripts. A first-round RT-PCR of the TCR CDR3 used the HTBI primer set with the Qiagen OneStep RT-PCR kit. TCRdb cleaned the public reads at Q25 with fastp, built clones with MiXCR and kept in-frame beta chains. Each entry merges the rows of one CDR3 protein and shows their most common DNA and genes. The sample profile shows about 300,000 distinct CDR3 sequences; 25% to 30% of them were found once. The top ten hold about 30% of the sample. Material for sequencing was blood. These receptors came from a man between 40 and 49 years old with Graves' hyperthyroidism that later progressed to Graves' ophthalmopathy.

The V call is TRBV6-2 or TRBV6-3, the J call TRBJ1-1; no definite D call. The V gene lost 0 bases and the J gene lost 6 bases, with 11 bases spanning the gap. The CDR3 covers 14 residues. Germline values: CDR1 MNHEY, CDR2 SVGEGT. The CDR3 sequence is CASSYSARSAEAFF. As DNA, the CDR3 is TGTGCCAGCAGTTACTCGGCGCGGTCAGCTGAAGCTTTCTTT.

The chain combines TRBV20-1 with TRBJ2-7, with TRBD2 matching 8 bases. Looked up from germline, CDR1 is DFQATT and CDR2 is SNEGSKA (reference sequence). The CDR3 contains 12 residues. V was clipped by 3 bases and J by 4 bases; unmatched bases: 2. CDR3 protein: CSASPSGYEQYF. In nucleotides, the CDR3 is TGCAGTGCTAGCCCTAGCGGGTACGAGCAGTACTTC.

The chain couples TRBV28 to TRBJ2-5; 7 bases map to TRBD2. The V gene's germline CDR1 is MDHEN and CDR2 SYDVKM. With 5 bases clipped from V and 7 bases from J, the junction kept 13 bases outside the gene matches. The CDR3 is 15 residues long. The CDR3 is CASSLTGSGMGTQYF. In DNA, the CDR3 is TGTGCCAGCAGTCTCACCGGCAGCGGGATGGGGACCCAGTACTTC.

This clonotype was seen many times. The V and J genes are TRBV13 and TRBJ2-2, with D perhaps matching TRBD2 (6 bases). V dropped 5 bases and J dropped 0 bases, with 25 bases sitting between them. Germline CDR1 PRHDT, CDR2 FYEKMQ (reference sequence). The CDR3 spans 20 residues. The CDR3 loop reads CASSLGRQGLRLPNTGELFF. CDR3 DNA: TGTGCCAGCAGCCTGGGACGGCAAGGACTAAGACTACCGAACACCGGGGAGCTGTTTTTT. Full variable domain (rest looked up from reference TRBV13 and TRBJ2-2): AAGVIQSPRHLIKEKRETATLKCYPIPRHDTVYWYQQGPGQDPQFLISFYEKMQSDKGSIPDRFSAQQFSDYHSELNMSSLELGDSALYFCASSLGRQGLRLPNTGELFFGEGSRLTVL.

The rearrangement uses TRBV5-6 and TRBJ1-6; 9 positions match TRBD1. The J segment lost 10 bases and the V segment lost 3 bases, leaving 5 bases of the junction unmatched. The CDR3 contains 14 residues. From germline, CDR1 is SGHDT and CDR2 YYEEEE. CDR3: CASSSRQGESPLHF. The CDR3 nucleotides are TGTGCCAGCAGCTCGAGACAGGGGGAGTCACCCCTCCACTTT.

This clonotype was recorded many times. This chain links TRBV4-1 with TRBJ1-2, with 7 bases lining up with TRBD1. CDR1 MGHRA and CDR2 YSYEKL come from the germline V gene. The CDR3 spans 15 residues. V shed 3 bases and J 4 bases; nucleotides not matched to a gene: 8. Here the CDR3 DNA reads TGCGCCAGCAGCCACGGTCCGGGACAGTTCTATGGCTACACCTTC. Translation: CASSHGPGQFYGYTF.

The chain recombines TRBV14 with TRBJ2-5; no clear D gene. The CDR3 has 12 amino acids. Between the trimmed V and J ends, which lost 2 bases and 13 bases, there was a span of 14 bases. Germline values: CDR1 SGHDN, CDR2 FVKESK. CDR3 residues: CASSQYTYHRYF. The CDR3 DNA is TGTGCCAGCAGCCAATATACGTACCACAGGTACTTC.

This clonotype was found many times. The genes are TRBV7-8 and TRBJ2-7, with TRBD1 as a possible D gene (5 bases). The CDR3 is 14 amino acids. Trimming shortened V by 0 bases and J by 4 bases, and 10 bases separated the two germline ends. The germline V gene has CDR1 SGHVS and CDR2 FQNEAQ. CDR3 in DNA: TGTGCCAGCAGCTTAGCTGGACAAGTATACGAGCAGTACTTC. This gives the protein CASSLAGQVYEQYF.

This clonotype was observed many times. The chain links TRBV6-2 or TRBV6-3 to TRBJ1-1; D not resolved. V was shortened by 6 bases and J by 0 bases, with 8 bases between the two germline ends. Germline loops: CDR1 MNHEY, CDR2 SVGEGT. The length of the CDR3 is 13 residues. CDR3: CASRRTMNTEAFF. CDR3 coding DNA: TGTGCCAGCAGGAGAACGATGAACACTGAAGCTTTCTTT.

Many counts were recorded for this clonotype. The chain joins TRBV11-2 to TRBJ2-7; TRBD2 aligns across 11 bases. Per germline, CDR1 SGHAT and CDR2 FQNNGV. The V and J ends lost 1 base and 2 bases, in that order; junction bases with no gene match: 4. This CDR3 is 16 amino acids long. CDR3 in amino acids: CASSLGGTSGTYEQYF. The CDR3 bases are TGTGCCAGCAGCTTAGGAGGGACTAGCGGAACCTACGAGCAGTACTTC.

This clonotype showed up many times. The chain uses TRBV7-2 and TRBJ2-2; 9 nucleotides agree with TRBD2. Germline CDR1 is SGHTA and CDR2 is FQGNSA. The CDR3 consists of 15 residues. The trim removed 5 bases at V and 7 bases at J, leaving 8 bases unmatched. As DNA, the CDR3 is TGTGCCAGCAGCGTCATTAGCGGGAGAGGCGGGGAGCTGTTTTTT. Encoded protein: CASSVISGRGGELFF.

This clonotype was counted many times. V gene TRBV30 combines with J gene TRBJ1-2, with TRBD1 as a possible D gene (5 bases). The V end was cut by 5 bases, the J end by 3 bases, with 10 bases between. Germline CDR1 GTSNPN, CDR2 SVGIG (reference sequence). The CDR3 extends over 12 amino acids. This chain's CDR3 is CAWGGWDYGYTF. CDR3 in DNA: TGTGCCTGGGGGGGTTGGGACTATGGCTACACCTTC.

The chain couples TRBV6-1 to TRBJ2-5, with 7 bases lining up with TRBD1. Germline-derived CDR1 and CDR2 are MNHNS and SASEGT. V was clipped by 7 bases and J by 5 bases; unmatched bases: 10. CDR3 size: 14 residues. CDR3 DNA sequence: TGTGCCAGCAATAGACAGGGAAGGATGGAGACCCAGTACTTC. This sequence encodes CASNRQGRMETQYF.

This clonotype was observed a few times. CDR3: CASSLPPPETQYF. The DNA for the CDR3 is TGTGCCAGCAGCCTCCCCCCCCCAGAGACCCAGTACTTC. The rearrangement uses TRBV11-1 and TRBJ2-5, with unresolved D. CDR1 is SGHAT, CDR2 FQDESV, per germline (reference sequence). Trimming took off 5 bases at V and 4 bases at J, with 11 bases between the two ends. The CDR3 contains 13 residues. The full variable domain, completed using reference TRBV11-1 and TRBJ2-5, is EAEVAQSPRYKITEKSQAVAFWCDPISGHATLYWYRQILGQGPELLVQFQDESVVDDSQLPKDRFSAERLKGVDSTLKIQPAELGDSAMYLCASSLPPPETQYFGPGTRLLVL.

The J gene is TRBJ2-7, the V gene TRBV9; 8 nucleotides agree with TRBD2. Per germline, CDR1 SGDLS and CDR2 YYNGEE. The CDR3 runs to 14 residues. The junction had 3 bases not matched to a gene; V was cut back by 0 bases and J by 4 bases. CDR3 sequence (DNA): TGTGCCAGCAGCGTAGCTAGCGGGCCGTACGAGCAGTACTTC. This codes for CASSVASGPYEQYF.

The rearrangement joins TRBV19 to TRBJ2-7, with D hard to call. This CDR3 has 13 amino acids. Trimming stripped 2 bases from V and 1 base from J, with 6 bases between. Germline-derived CDR1 and CDR2 are LNHDA and SQIVND (reference sequence). The CDR3 sequence: CASSISGSYEQYF. The CDR3 nucleotides are TGTGCCAGTAGTATATCAGGATCCTACGAGCAGTACTTC.

This clonotype was seen ten or more times. The gene calls are TRBV12-3 or TRBV12-4 and TRBJ2-4; TRBD2 aligns across 8 bases. The V gene end was trimmed by 0 bases and the J gene end by 6 bases; junction bases not matched to a gene: 7. CDR3 length equals 16 residues. CDR3 in DNA: TGTGCCAGCAGTTTAGCCGGGAGGGCTCTGGGAAACATTCAGTACTTC. It specifies CASSLAGRALGNIQYF.

This clonotype was counted at least ten times. The chain employs TRBV15 and TRBJ2-7, with 8 bases that match TRBD1. The germline gives CDR1 LNHNV, CDR2 YYDKDF (reference sequence). This CDR3 has 16 amino acids. V lost 2 bases to trimming and J lost 7 bases; unmatched junction nucleotides: 13. This CDR3 reads CATSRSPGQDPREQYF. In DNA form, the CDR3 reads TGTGCCACCAGCAGATCACCGGGACAGGATCCTCGAGAGCAGTACTTC.

V gene TRBV20-1 combines with J gene TRBJ1-2, with TRBD1 identical over 10 bases. Trimming at V came to 0 bases and at J to 4 bases, leaving 5 bases not matched to a gene. The CDR3 totals 15 residues. CDR1 is DFQATT, CDR2 SNEGSKA, per germline (reference sequence). CDR3 amino acids: CSARDAGQGIYGYTF. Here the CDR3 DNA reads TGCAGTGCTAGAGACGCGGGACAGGGGATCTATGGCTACACCTTC.

J is TRBJ1-2 and V is TRBV6-2 or TRBV6-3, with D possibly matching TRBD1 (5 bases). The CDR3 contains 13 residues. Trimming took off 3 bases at V and 8 bases at J, with 13 bases between the two ends. CDR1 MNHEY and CDR2 SVGEGT come from the germline V gene. DNA for the CDR3: TGTGCCAGCAGTTATGGTCGGGGCGGCGGCTACACCTTC. It yields the protein CASSYGRGGGYTF.

Ten or more counts support this clonotype. The V and J genes are TRBV10-1 and TRBJ1-2; possible D gene TRBD1, 5 bases. The V gene's germline CDR1 is WNHNN and CDR2 SYGVQD (reference sequence). The CDR3 extends over 13 amino acids. Trimming left V 8 bases short and J 2 bases short, with 12 bases between. The CDR3 nucleotides are TGCGCCAGCGCTCCCGGGACCAACTATGGCTACACCTTC. Protein sequence: CASAPGTNYGYTF.

This clonotype showed up many times. J is TRBJ2-2 and V is TRBV18; 11 nucleotides agree with TRBD2. V was clipped by 6 bases and J by 2 bases; unmatched bases: 2. The germline CDR1 and CDR2 sequences are KGHSH and LQKENI. This CDR3 is built from 15 residues. This CDR3 is CASSGTSGNTGELFF. CDR3 bases: TGTGCCAGCTCCGGGACTAGCGGCAACACCGGGGAGCTGTTTTTT.

The count of this clonotype is one. The rearrangement uses TRBV11-2 and TRBJ1-3; 12 bases map to TRBD1. V was pared by 6 bases and J by 4 bases, with 7 bases of the junction left unmatched. Germline CDR1 reads SGHAT; CDR2 reads FQNNGV. The CDR3 totals 16 residues. The CDR3 is CASSSRDRGRGNTIYF. CDR3 in DNA: TGTGCCAGCAGTTCCCGGGACAGGGGGCGAGGAAACACCATATATTTT.

This clonotype was picked up many times. The chain has TRBV29-1 and TRBJ1-6; D uncertain. CDR1 and CDR2 (germline): SQVTM, ANQGSEA. This CDR3 is built from 13 residues. V was cut by 4 bases and J by 6 bases, with 10 bases left in between. The CDR3 DNA follows: TGCAGCGTTGGGGAGGGCAGTAATTCACCCCTCCACTTT. Residues: CSVGEGSNSPLHF.